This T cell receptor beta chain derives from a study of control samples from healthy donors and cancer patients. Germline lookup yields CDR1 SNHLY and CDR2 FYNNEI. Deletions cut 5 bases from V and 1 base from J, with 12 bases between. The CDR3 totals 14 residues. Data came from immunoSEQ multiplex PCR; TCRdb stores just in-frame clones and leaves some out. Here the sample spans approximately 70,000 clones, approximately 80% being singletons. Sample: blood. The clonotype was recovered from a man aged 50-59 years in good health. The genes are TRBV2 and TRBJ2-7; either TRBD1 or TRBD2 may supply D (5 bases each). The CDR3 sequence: CASSSGRPSYEQYF. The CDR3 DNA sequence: TGTGCCAGCAGTTCAGGGAGACCATCCTACGAGCAGTACTTC. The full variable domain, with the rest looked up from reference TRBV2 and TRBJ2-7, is EPEVTQTPSHQVTQMGQEVILRCVPISNHLYFYWYRQILGQKVEFLVSFYNNEISEKSEIFDDQFSVERPDGSNFTLKIRSTKLEDSAMYFCASSSGRPSYEQYFGPGTRLTVT.